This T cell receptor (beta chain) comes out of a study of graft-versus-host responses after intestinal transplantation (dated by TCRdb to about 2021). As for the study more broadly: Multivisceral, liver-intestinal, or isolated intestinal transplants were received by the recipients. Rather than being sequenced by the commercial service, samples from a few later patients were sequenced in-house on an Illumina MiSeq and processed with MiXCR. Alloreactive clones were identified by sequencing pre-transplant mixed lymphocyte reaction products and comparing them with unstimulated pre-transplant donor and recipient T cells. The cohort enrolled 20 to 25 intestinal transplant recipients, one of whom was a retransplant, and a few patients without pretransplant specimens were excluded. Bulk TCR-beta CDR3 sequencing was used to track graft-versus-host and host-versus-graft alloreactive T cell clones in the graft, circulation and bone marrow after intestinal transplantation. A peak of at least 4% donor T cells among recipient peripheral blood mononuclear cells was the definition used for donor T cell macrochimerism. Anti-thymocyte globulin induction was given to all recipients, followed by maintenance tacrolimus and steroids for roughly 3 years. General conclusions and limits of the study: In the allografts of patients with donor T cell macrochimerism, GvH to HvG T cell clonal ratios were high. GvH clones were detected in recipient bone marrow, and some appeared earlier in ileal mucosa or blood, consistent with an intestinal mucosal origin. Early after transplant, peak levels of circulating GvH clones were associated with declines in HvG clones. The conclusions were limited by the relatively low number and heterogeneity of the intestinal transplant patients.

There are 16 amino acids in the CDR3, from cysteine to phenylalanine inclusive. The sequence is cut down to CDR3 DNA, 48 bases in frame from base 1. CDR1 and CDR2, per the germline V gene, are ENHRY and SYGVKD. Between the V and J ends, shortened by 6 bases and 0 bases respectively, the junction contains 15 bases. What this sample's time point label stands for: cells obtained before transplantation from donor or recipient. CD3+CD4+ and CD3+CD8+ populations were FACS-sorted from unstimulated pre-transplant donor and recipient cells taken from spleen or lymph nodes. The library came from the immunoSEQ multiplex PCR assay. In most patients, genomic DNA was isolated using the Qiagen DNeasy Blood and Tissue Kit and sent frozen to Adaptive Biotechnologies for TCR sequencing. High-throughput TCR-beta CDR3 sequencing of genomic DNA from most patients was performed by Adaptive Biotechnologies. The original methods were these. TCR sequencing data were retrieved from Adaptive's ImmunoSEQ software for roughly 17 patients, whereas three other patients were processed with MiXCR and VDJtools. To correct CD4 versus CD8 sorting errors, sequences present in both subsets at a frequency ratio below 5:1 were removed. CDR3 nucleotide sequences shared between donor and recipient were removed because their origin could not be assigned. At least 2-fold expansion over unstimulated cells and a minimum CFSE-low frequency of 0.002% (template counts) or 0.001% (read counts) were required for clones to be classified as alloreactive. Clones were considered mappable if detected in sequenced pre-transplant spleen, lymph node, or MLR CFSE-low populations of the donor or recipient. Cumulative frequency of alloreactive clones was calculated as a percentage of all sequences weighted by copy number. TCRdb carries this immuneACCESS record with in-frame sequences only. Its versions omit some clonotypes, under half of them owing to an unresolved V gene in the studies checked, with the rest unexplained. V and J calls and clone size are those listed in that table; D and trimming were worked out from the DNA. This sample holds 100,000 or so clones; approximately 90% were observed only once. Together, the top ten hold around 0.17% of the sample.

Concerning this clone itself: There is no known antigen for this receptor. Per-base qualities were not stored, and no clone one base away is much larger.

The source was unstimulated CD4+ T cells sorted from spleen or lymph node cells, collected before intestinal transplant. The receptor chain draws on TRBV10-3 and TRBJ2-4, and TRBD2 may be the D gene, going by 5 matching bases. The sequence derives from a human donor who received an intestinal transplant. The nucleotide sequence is TGTGCCATCAGCAGCGGACGGGAAGTAGCCAAAAACATTCAGTACTTC. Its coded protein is CAISSGREVAKNIQYF.